Sequencing of this T cell receptor (beta chain) was carried out in a study of CD8 T cells in Susac syndrome (dated by TCRdb to between 2017 and 2020). Some background on the complete study: Of the Susac syndrome patients who were sequenced, under 10 were in clinical remission while about six had clinically active disease. At blood withdrawal, Susac syndrome patients were therapy-naive, treated with corticosteroids (with IVIg additionally given to some), or treated with IVIg alone. Whether CD8+ T cell activation and differentiation in Susac syndrome was antigen driven was tested using repertoire sequencing.

Peripheral blood CD8+ and CD4+ T cells from healthy donors, Susac syndrome patients and multiple sclerosis patients were profiled by high-throughput TCR beta sequencing. The Susac syndrome patients fulfilled recently defined diagnostic criteria for definite or probable disease. CD8+ TEMRA cells were enriched by FACS, while bulk CD8+ and CD4+ T cells were purified by magnetic negative isolation. Blood was drawn into EDTA tubes, processed within 24 hours, and PBMCs were isolated by density gradient centrifugation. PBMCs destined for TCR sequencing were cryopreserved in liquid nitrogen and later thawed in a 37 °C water bath. The sorted or isolated CD4+, CD8+ and CD8+ TEMRA cells had a purity of 90% or higher. RNA was extracted using the RNeasy kit, and about 0.45 to 1 microgram was reverse transcribed with random hexamers. TCR beta CDR3 regions were amplified with the immunoSEQ multiplex PCR assay covering 54 Vbeta and 13 Jbeta segments. Bias from PCR amplification was corrected by using a synthetic template baseline for primer optimization and for computational correction. The published analysis was carried out like this. Only productive sequences were kept, with reads annotated to V, D and J genes according to IMGT and analyzed in immunoSEQ Analyzer. Clonality was computed as one minus Shannon entropy normalized by log2 of the number of productive unique sequences. For each patient and control, public and private clones were evaluated within the 100 most prevalent clones. Susac-specific clones were defined as absent from healthy and MS cohorts, over a thousand published viral clones and other ImmuneACCESS disease sequences. TCRdb trimmed the raw reads at Q25, called clones with MiXCR and kept productive beta chains. Rows merge per CDR3 protein into single entries with the most common DNA and genes. The authors' filters were not applied to this entry. The sample records about 180,000 distinct CDR3 sequences, 85% to 95% of which are singletons. The leading ten clones occupy around 0.1% of the sample.

Remarks on this clonotype: Its antigen has not been determined. No base qualities exist here, and no much larger clone lies one base off it.

Study-wide findings and limitations: The number of individuals in the TCR sequencing and HLA analysis was recognized as being relatively small. The CD4+ T cell repertoire of patients with Susac syndrome showed no detectable clonal expansion.

The cysteine opens and the phenylalanine closes a CDR3 of 14 amino acids. Only CDR3 DNA remains: 42 bases, in frame from the first base. Taken from the germline V gene, the CDR1 and CDR2 loops are KGHSH and LQKENI. V gives up 3 bases and J gives up 2 bases, and the segment between their germline ends measures 11 bases. The TCR was taken from a human donor with Susac syndrome. Recombination linked TRBV18 to TRBJ2-7; perhaps TRBD1 is the D gene, with 6 bases matching. Sequencing input: CD4+ T cells from PBMCs. Read as DNA, the sequence is TGTGCCAGCTCACCGGAGCGGACAGCCTACGAGCAGTACTTC. It codes for CASSPERTAYEQYF.